Listed here are 26 T cell receptor beta chains from one sample, sequenced in a study of T cells in Graves' hyperthyroidism and ophthalmopathy. Amplification of TCR beta CDR3 regions was performed using RNA transcripts as template. The TCR CDR3 was amplified in a first-round RT-PCR using the HTBI primer set. TCRdb reanalysed the multiplex PCR reads using MiXCR and keeps one entry per CDR3 protein. The table lists 660,000 or so distinct CDR3 sequences, just under 45% of them singletons, with less than 9% in the top ten. The sequenced material came from peripheral blood or thyroid tissue (not recorded which). These receptors were taken from an adult man with Graves' disease, either hyperthyroidism or ophthalmopathy (not recorded which).

This clonotype was counted ten times or more. The genes are TRBV15 and TRBJ1-2; D is ambiguous. From germline, CDR1 is LNHNV and CDR2 YYDKDF (reference sequence). Trimming shortened V by 5 bases and J by 8 bases, and 24 bases separated the two germline ends. The CDR3 sequence is 16 residues long. The CDR3 sequence: CATSDPDLVRTGGYTF. The CDR3 nucleotides are TGTGCCACCAGCGATCCTGATCTCGTGAGGACGGGGGGCTACACCTTC.

The chain has TRBV4-1 and TRBJ2-5, with unresolved D. Trimming stripped 0 bases from V and 9 bases from J, with 14 bases between. This CDR3 comprises 14 residues. Per germline, CDR1 MGHRA and CDR2 YSYEKL. CDR3 nucleotides: TGCGCCAGCAGCCAAGAACAGTCCGTGGGCGCCCAGTACTTC. The encoded protein is CASSQEQSVGAQYF.

J is TRBJ1-6 and V is TRBV7-2; D is unclear. The germline V gene has CDR1 SGHTA and CDR2 FQGNSA. V lost 2 bases to trimming and J lost 19 bases, with 6 bases between them. The CDR3 loop spans 9 amino acids. For the CDR3, the DNA is TGTGCCAGCAGCTTACCTAGACACTTT. Translating gives CASSLPRHF.

J is TRBJ2-5 and V is TRBV6-5; D may match TRBD1 or TRBD2 (6 bases each). The CDR3 totals 12 residues. Per germline, CDR1 MNHEY and CDR2 SVGAGI. Trimming took 9 bases from V and 9 from J, leaving 17 bases between them. CDR3 sequence: CASGGLNQPQYF. CDR3 coding DNA: TGTGCCAGTGGGGGGCTCAATCAGCCCCAGTACTTC.

The chain uses TRBV2 and TRBJ1-2, with 7 bases that match TRBD1. Germline V gene sequence: CDR1 SNHLY, CDR2 FYNNEI. With 6 bases clipped from V and 0 bases from J, the junction kept 4 bases outside the gene matches. The CDR3 is made up of 14 amino acids. The CDR3 DNA reads as TGTGCCAGCAGACAGGGGACCGCTAACTATGGCTACACCTTC. The encoded protein is CASRQGTANYGYTF.

The CDR3 is CASGDFQVNYGYTF. The CDR3 nucleotides are TGTGCCAGCGGAGACTTCCAGGTTAACTATGGCTACACCTTC. This rearrangement joins TRBV28 to TRBJ1-2; D unclear. Germline CDR1 and CDR2: MDHEN and SYDVKM. The ends were cut back, 8 bases at V and 1 base at J, with 14 bases in the middle. The CDR3 is made up of 14 amino acids.

The genes are TRBV5-5 and TRBJ1-1; D unresolved. The CDR3 consists of 12 residues. The germline CDR1 and CDR2 sequences are SGHKS and YYEKEE (reference sequence). Deletions cut 1 base from V and 8 bases from J, with 9 bases between. DNA for the CDR3: TGTGCCAGCAGCTTGAATAAAAGGGAAGCTTTCTTT. Protein product: CASSLNKREAFF.

This chain uses TRBV2 with TRBJ1-6; TRBD1 agrees at 8 bases. CDR1 SNHLY and CDR2 FYNNEI come from the germline V gene. With V trimmed by 3 bases and J by 9 bases, 10 bases remained unmatched. The CDR3 spans 16 residues. The CDR3 reads CASSESGTGLSSPLHF. CDR3 DNA sequence: TGTGCCAGCAGTGAGTCCGGGACAGGTCTTTCTTCACCCCTCCACTTT.

The rearrangement uses TRBV20-1 and TRBJ2-7, with 12 bases identical to TRBD2. The junction had 7 bases not matched to a gene; V was cut back by 5 bases and J by 5 bases. Per germline, CDR1 DFQATT and CDR2 SNEGSKA (reference sequence). This CDR3 has 14 amino acids. In DNA form, the CDR3 reads TGCAGTGCTGATGCTAGCGGGGGGGCCGACGAGCAGTACTTC. Amino acids: CSADASGGADEQYF.

A note on this clonotype: A much larger clone differs from this one at a single base, so this may be a read error. J is TRBJ2-7 and V is TRBV29-1; weak D call: TRBD1 (5 bases). CDR3 length equals 12 residues. Germline loops: CDR1 SQVTM, CDR2 ANQGSEA. DNA of the CDR3: TGCAGCGTTGTGGGGCAGTACTACGAGCGGTACTTC. It yields the protein CSVVGQYYERYF.

A remark on this clonotype: With a much larger clone just one base away, this may be a read error. The chain carries TRBV15 and TRBJ1-4; unclear D gene. V shed 0 bases and J shed 5 bases, with 7 bases lying between them. Germline CDR1 LNHNV, CDR2 YYDKDF (reference sequence). CDR3 length: 14 residues. The CDR3 region is CATSREARNEKLFF. The CDR3 DNA sequence: TGTGCCACCAGCAGAGAGGCAAGGAATGAAAAACTGTTTTTT.

This clonotype was recorded at least ten times. This rearrangement joins TRBV10-3 to TRBJ1-1; perhaps TRBD1 as D (6 bases). This CDR3 contains 15 residues. Trimming pared 4 bases from V and 0 bases from J, leaving 12 bases between. Germline V gene lookup returns CDR1 ENHRY and CDR2 SYGVKD. Written as DNA, the CDR3 is TGTGCCATCAGTGGGACAGCTGTCTTGAACACTGAAGCTTTCTTT. Amino acid sequence: CAISGTAVLNTEAFF.

This clonotype has at least ten counts. Written as DNA, the CDR3 is TGTGCCTCCCACCTTGGGGGGCGGCCAGAGACCCAGTACTTC. Translating it yields CASHLGGRPETQYF. V gene TRBV7-2 combines with J gene TRBJ2-5; D is possibly TRBD1 or TRBD2 (6 bases each). This CDR3 has 14 amino acids. CDR1 and CDR2 (germline): SGHTA, FQGNSA. V gave up 11 bases and J gave up 4 bases, with 20 bases separating them.

This clonotype was seen many times. The chain has TRBV13 and TRBJ1-2; 7 nucleotides agree with TRBD1. This CDR3 has 15 residues. The germline V gene has CDR1 PRHDT and CDR2 FYEKMQ (reference sequence). Losses at the gene ends were 7 bases for V and 8 bases for J; bases not matched to a gene: 16. The CDR3 nucleotides read TGTGCCAGCACGGACAGGCACAATACCCGGAGGGGCTACACCTTC. Amino acids: CASTDRHNTRRGYTF.

Details on this clonotype: One end of the junction fails to match germline, which may point to a read error. The chain links TRBV28 to TRBJ1-2, with D possibly being TRBD1 (5 bases). CDR1 and CDR2 (germline): MDHEN, SYDVKM. This CDR3 region has 13 residues. CDR3 DNA sequence: TGTGCCAGCAGCGACGCCCTCAGGGATGGCTACACCTTT. This sequence encodes CASSDALRDGYTF.

The V gene is TRBV7-9, the J gene TRBJ2-5, with a possible D match to TRBD1 (8 bases). The CDR3 is made up of 15 amino acids. Germline V gene data show CDR1 as SEHNR and CDR2 as FQNEAQ (reference sequence). Trimming cost V 5 bases and J 4 bases, with 17 bases left between them. DNA for the CDR3: TGTGCCAGCAGCCCCAGGGGGCGCGGGGGAGAGACCCAGTACTTC. It codes for CASSPRGRGGETQYF.

The V and J genes are TRBV29-1 and TRBJ1-1, with TRBD1 identical over 12 bases. Germline CDR1 SQVTM, CDR2 ANQGSEA. The V and J ends lost 6 bases and 5 bases, in that order; junction bases with no gene match: 10. The length of the CDR3 is 15 residues. The CDR3 region is CSVTGTGGLGTEAFF. CDR3 nucleotides: TGCAGCGTCACCGGGACAGGGGGCCTAGGGACTGAAGCTTTCTTT. Supplemented by reference TRBV29-1 and TRBJ1-1, the full variable domain reads SAVISQKPSRDICQRGTSLTIQCQVDSQVTMMFWYRQQPGQSLTLIATANQGSEATYESGFVIDKFPISRPNLTFSTLTVSNMSPEDSSIYLCSVTGTGGLGTEAFFGQGTRLTVV.

About this clonotype itself: The CDR3 carries no conserved terminal phenylalanine or tryptophan, so it likely arises from a read error. This chain connects TRBV12-3 or TRBV12-4 to TRBJ1-4; D might be TRBD1 (5 bases). The CDR3 runs 13 residues. V lost 5 bases to trimming and J lost 8 bases, with 12 bases between them. The CDR3 protein is CASSPGTGEKLFL. The CDR3 DNA reads TGTGCCAGCAGTCCGGGGACGGGGGAAAAACTGTTTCTT.

The table lists this clonotype with many counts. The chain uses TRBV7-9 and TRBJ1-2; D not resolved. The CDR3 covers 14 residues. Per germline, CDR1 SEHNR and CDR2 FQNEAQ (reference sequence). Trimming removed 1 base from V and 4 bases from J, with 10 bases in between. The CDR3 loop is CASSLDAFGYGYTF. In nucleotides, the CDR3 is TGTGCCAGCAGCTTAGACGCTTTCGGCTATGGCTACACCTTC. The whole variable domain, remainder taken from reference TRBV7-9 and TRBJ1-2, is DTGVSQNPRHKITKRGQNVTFRCDPISEHNRLYWYRQTLGQGPEFLTYFQNEAQLEKSRLLSDRFSAERPKGSFSTLEIQRTEQGDSAMYLCASSLDAFGYGYTFGSGTRLTVV.

This clonotype has more than one count but fewer than ten. V usage is TRBV12-3 or TRBV12-4 and J usage is TRBJ1-5, with no clear D. This CDR3 spans 13 amino acids. Trimming took off 7 bases at V and 6 bases at J, with 13 bases between the two ends. CDR3 DNA: TGTGCCAGCACAGCGAGGCCTGGTCAGCCCCAGCATTTT. Translating it yields CASTARPGQPQHF.

This clonotype was seen repeatedly, ten times or more. The junction and the germline gene differ at one end; a read error may be behind it. The chain couples TRBV2 to TRBJ1-4; the D gene is possibly TRBD1 (6 bases). CDR3 length: 14 residues. Germline values: CDR1 SNHLY, CDR2 FYNNEI. CDR3 nucleotide sequence: TGTGCCAGCACTGAAAGGGGGACTAATGAAAAACTGTTTTTT. The encoded protein is CASTERGTNEKLFF. The full variable domain, completed using reference TRBV2 and TRBJ1-4, is EPEVTQTPSHQVTQMGQEVILRCVPISNHLYFYWYRQILGQKVEFLVSFYNNEISEKSEIFDDQFSVERPDGSNFTLKIRSTKLEDSAMYFCASTERGTNEKLFFGSGTQLSVL.

This clonotype was detected once. The rearrangement uses TRBV2 and TRBJ1-3; 10 positions match TRBD1. This CDR3 is 14 amino acids long. The germline V gene has CDR1 SNHLY and CDR2 FYNNEI. V gave up 2 bases and J gave up 8 bases; unmatched junction bases: 3. The CDR3 loop is CASSEPGQGYTIYF. DNA for the CDR3: TGTGCCAGCAGTGAACCGGGACAGGGGTACACCATATATTTT.

This clonotype was counted only a few times. This chain connects TRBV20-1 to TRBJ2-5; no clear D gene. The V and J ends lost 3 bases and 1 base respectively, with 9 bases between them. The germline V gene encodes CDR1 DFQATT and CDR2 SNEGSKA (reference sequence). The CDR3 covers 13 residues. This CDR3 is CSARAPAQETQYF. CDR3 nucleotides: TGCAGTGCTAGGGCACCAGCCCAAGAGACCCAGTACTTC.

This clonotype turned up a few times. The chain couples TRBV5-1 to TRBJ2-7, with D perhaps matching TRBD1 or TRBD2 (5 bases each). This CDR3 is 12 amino acids long. V shed 1 base and J shed 6 bases, with 8 bases lying between them. Germline lookup yields CDR1 SGHRS and CDR2 YFSETQ. The CDR3 region is CASSLSGTEQYF. The CDR3 DNA follows: TGCGCCAGCAGCTTGTCTGGGACCGAGCAGTACTTC. The whole variable domain, filled in from reference TRBV5-1 and TRBJ2-7, reads KAGVTQTPRYLIKTRGQQVTLSCSPISGHRSVSWYQQTPGQGLQFLFEYFSETQRNKGNFPGRFSGRQFSNSRSEMNVSTLELGDSALYLCASSLSGTEQYFGPGTRLTVT.

The CDR3: CSGGTQGLGYEQYF. The CDR3 coding sequence is TGCAGCGGCGGGACACAGGGCTTGGGGTACGAGCAGTACTTC. The chain links TRBV29-1 to TRBJ2-7; D is perhaps TRBD1 or TRBD2 (6 bases each). The CDR3 covers 14 residues. Germline lookup yields CDR1 SQVTM and CDR2 ANQGSEA. V was cut by 7 bases and J by 4 bases, with 20 bases left in between.

The rearrangement joins TRBV20-1 to TRBJ1-1, with a tentative D call TRBD1 (5 bases). With 0 bases removed from V and 5 bases from J, the gap between germline ends came to 10 bases. Germline assignment: CDR1 DFQATT and CDR2 SNEGSKA (reference sequence). The CDR3 is 13 residues long. The CDR3 spells CSAREKWGTEAFF. CDR3 sequence (DNA): TGCAGTGCTAGAGAGAAATGGGGGACTGAAGCTTTCTTT.